These 23 T cell receptor delta chains share one sample of origin, sequenced in a study of γδ T cells in repeated Plasmodium falciparum infection. TCRdb reanalyzed the multiplex PCR reads using CATT. The sample includes 75,000 to 95,000 delta-chain clones, 0.8% to 1% of them seen just once. Gammadelta T cells were flow-sorted from PBMC into Vgamma9/Vdelta2+ and Vdelta2-negative populations for bulk analysis. The sequenced sample was gamma-delta T cells from blood. The receptors come from a pool of human donors (malaria-infected and uninfected, not separated).

The table lists this clone with a few counts. This likely reflects a read error, since a far larger clone is one base away. Within the sample, other DNA sequences also encode this same CDR3. V usage is TRDV2 and J usage is TRDJ1; TRDD3 is a possible D gene (6 bases). No J segment appears in TCRdb, so it was assigned here by matching the sequence to germline. This CDR3 is 16 amino acids long. Per the germline V gene, CDR1 is GEAIGNYY and CDR2 is EKD. V lost 3 bases and J lost 5, with 21 bases in between. The CDR3 loop reads CACDPLLGDYSDKLIF. Written as DNA, the CDR3 is TGTGCCTGTGACCCGTTACTTGGGGATTACAGTGATAAACTCATCTTT.

In this sample, this clone turned up a few times. This likely came from a read error, as a far larger clone is one base away. The identical CDR3 is also encoded by other nucleotide sequences in the sample. The V call is TRDV1, the J call TRDJ1; TRDD3 agrees at 9 bases. The J gene is not listed in TCRdb, so it was assigned here from a DNA match to germline. Germline CDR1 and CDR2: TSWWSYY and QGS. The CDR3 sequence is 25 residues long. The CDR3 protein is CALGELWAFLRSTGGKQGETDKLIF. The DNA for the CDR3 is TGTGCCCTTGGGGAACTATGGGCGTTCCTACGTTCCACTGGGGGAAAACAGGGGGAGACCGATAAACTCATCTTT.

In this sample, this clone turned up many times. A single base separates this from a much larger clone, so it may be a read error. Other DNA sequences in this sample translate to the same CDR3. This sequence joins TRDV1 and TRDJ1, with 10 bases identical to TRDD3. The CDR3 has 20 amino acids. Germline V gene data show CDR1 as TSWWSYY and CDR2 as QGS. V shed 3 bases, J shed 0 bases, and the junction held 16 bases outside the gene matches. The CDR3 bases are TGTGCTCTTGGGGAGCTAGCAGATCTCGATACTGGGGGATACACCGATAAACTCATCTTT. Its protein product is CALGELADLDTGGYTDKLIF.

This clone was seen a handful of times. TCRdb's listed protein matches a much larger clone and diverges from this DNA's translation at residue 20, likely through a read error; the protein shown comes from the DNA. CDR3 nucleotide sequence: TGTGCCTGTGACACGGGAAAGAGAACTGGGGGATCCGAAAGCTCCTGGGACACCCGAAAGATGTTTTTC. It yields the protein CACDTGKRTGGSESSWDTRKMFF. The chain uses TRDV2 and TRDJ3, with TRDD3 matching over 10 bases. CDR1 and CDR2 (germline): GEAIGNYY, EKD. The CDR3 is made up of 23 amino acids.

This clone was detected a few times. The TCRdb record carries a much larger clone's protein, which differs from this DNA's translation at residue 16; a read error is the likely cause, and the protein listed here is the DNA translation. The sample carries other DNA sequences with the same CDR3. The rearrangement links TRDV1 to TRDJ1; D assignment may be TRDD2 or TRDD3 (5 bases each). The CDR3 consists of 21 residues. CDR1 and CDR2 from the germline V gene are TSWWSYY and QGS. CDR3 nucleotide sequence: TGTGCTCTTGGGGAACTAGAGGAAGTGCCCATGCCCTACTGGTACAACGATAAGCTCATCTTT. Its translation is CALGELEEVPMPYWYNDKLIF.

This clone was detected ten times or more. The chain has TRDV1 and TRDJ1, with 8 bases matching TRDD3. TCRdb lists no J gene, so it was determined here by aligning the DNA to germline. J lost 0 bases, V lost 2 bases, and 32 bases had no gene match. Germline CDR1 TSWWSYY, CDR2 QGS. The CDR3 spans 25 residues. CDR3 nucleotides: TGTGCTCTTGGGGAAAGACTCAGAGTGGGAGGTTGGGGGATTCCACTTATGAGGGACACCGATAAACTCATCTTT. Translated, it gives CALGERLRVGGWGIPLMRDTDKLIF.

This clone has a count of ten or more. This likely reflects a read error, since a far larger clone is one base away. The sample holds other DNA sequences that translate to the same CDR3. The rearrangement uses TRDV1 and TRDJ1; TRDD3 agrees at 7 bases. V was pared by 4 bases and J by 2 bases, with 13 bases of the junction left unmatched. The V gene's germline CDR1 is TSWWSYY and CDR2 QGS. This CDR3 comprises 17 residues. CDR3 DNA: TGTGCTCTTGGGGTCGGGGCTGGGGGGTTCTCTACCGATAAACTCATCTTT. This translates into CALGVGAGGFSTDKLIF.

This clone was seen only a few times. TCRdb lists the protein of a much larger clone for this DNA, which differs at residue 12, so this is likely a read error; the protein given here is translated from the DNA itself. The rearrangement uses TRDV1 and TRDJ1; D is possibly TRDD3 (5 bases). Looked up from germline, CDR1 is TSWWSYY and CDR2 is QGS. This CDR3 is 20 amino acids long. The V gene lost 0 bases and the J gene lost 0 bases, with 23 bases spanning the gap. The CDR3 region is CALGELADLDTEGYTDKLIF. The CDR3 DNA reads as TGTGCTCTTGGGGAACTAGCAGATCTCGATACTGAGGGATACACCGATAAACTCATCTTT.

In this sample, this clone turned up many times. It is likely a read error: a sequence one base away is far more abundant. This specimen includes other DNA sequences encoding the same CDR3. The J segment was not called; the V segment is TRDV2; TRDD3 was called by the table and not checked on the DNA. The CDR3 consists of 15 residues. CDR1 and CDR2 (germline): GEAIGNYY, EKD. The CDR3 nucleotides are TGTGCCTGTGTGTTAAACTGGGCCTACACCGATAAACTCATCTTC. It is translated as CACVLNWAYTDKLIF.

In its sample, this clone was seen a few times. The protein TCRdb lists belongs to a much larger clone and differs from this DNA's translation at residue 6, which points to a read error; the protein shown is made from the DNA. This chain links TRDV2 with TRDJ1; 9 positions agree with TRDD3. TCRdb leaves out the J gene; it was filled in here by matching the DNA to germline. The CDR3 has 17 amino acids. V dropped 1 base and J dropped 2; count of bases not matched to a gene: 10. The germline gives CDR1 GEAIGNYY, CDR2 EKD. The CDR3 coding sequence is TGTGCCTGTGACACTCCGAGTACTGGGGGAGAAACCGATAAACTCATCTTT. Amino acid sequence: CACDTPSTGGETDKLIF.

This clone was observed a handful of times. The protein that TCRdb holds for this DNA derives from a much larger clone and differs from the translated DNA at residue 9, which likely indicates a read error; the protein shown here is translated from the DNA. This chain connects TRDV2 to TRDJ3, with 7 positions matching TRDD3. In the absence of a J gene in TCRdb, the DNA was matched to germline to assign it here. V dropped 0 bases and J dropped 2; count of bases not matched to a gene: 12. This CDR3 contains 20 residues. Germline CDR1 reads GEAIGNYY; CDR2 reads EKD. CDR3 in DNA: TGTGCCTGTGACACCCGGCTGGGGGGTACGAGGCCCTGGGACACCCGACAGATGTTTTTC. This translates into CACDTRLGGTRPWDTRQMFF.

Regarding this clone: The protein TCRdb lists belongs to a much larger clone and differs from this DNA's translation at residue 14, which points to a read error; the protein shown is made from the DNA. This rearrangement joins TRDV1 to TRDJ1; 8 nucleotides match TRDD3. Germline values: CDR1 TSWWSYY, CDR2 QGS. The CDR3 runs to 18 residues. The J segment lost 9 bases and the V segment lost 0 bases, leaving 18 bases of the junction unmatched. For the CDR3, the DNA is TGTGCTCTTGGGGAACTAGGTAGGGGAATAAAGGGGATACAAGAACTCATCTTT. Protein sequence: CALGELGRGIKGIQELIF.

Regarding this clone: This DNA's translation and the protein TCRdb lists, from a much larger clone, do not match at residue 14, likely due to a read error; the protein shown is translated from the DNA. The chain has TRDV1 and TRDJ1; 9 bases fit TRDD3. Per germline, CDR1 TSWWSYY and CDR2 QGS. The CDR3 has 19 residues. V lost 2 bases and J lost 4; bases outside the gene matches: 17. The CDR3 sequence is CALGEKRKGYWGNIDKLIF. The DNA of the CDR3 is TGTGCTCTTGGGGAAAAAAGGAAAGGTTACTGGGGGAACATCGATAAACTCATCTTT.

Comment on this clone: TCRdb pairs this DNA with a much larger clone's protein that differs at residue 13, likely a read error; the protein shown was translated from the DNA. The chain links TRDV2 to TRDJ1; 8 bases map to TRDD3. The CDR3 is made up of 16 amino acids. Germline loops: CDR1 GEAIGNYY, CDR2 EKD. This chain's CDR3 is CACDALLGAYTDELIF. The CDR3 nucleotides are TGTGCCTGTGACGCCCTACTGGGGGCTTACACCGATGAACTCATCTTT.

This clone was found a few times. This DNA's translation differs at residue 12 from TCRdb's protein, which comes from a much larger clone; a read error is likely, and the protein shown is translated from the DNA. V is TRDV2 and J is TRDJ1; tentative D call: TRDD3 (5 bases). The J gene, absent from TCRdb, was called here by matching the DNA to germline. The CDR3 consists of 22 residues. V was cut by 1 base and J by 0 bases, with 32 bases left in between. Germline V gene lookup returns CDR1 GEAIGNYY and CDR2 EKD. The CDR3 sequence is CACDTVSRGSVLVYLDTDKLIF. The CDR3 region has the DNA TGTGCCTGTGACACTGTTTCCAGGGGGTCAGTACTGGTTTATCTAGACACCGATAAACTCATCTTT.

This clone was found a few times. The protein TCRdb gives is from a much larger clone and does not agree with this DNA's translation at residue 16, likely a read error; the protein shown here comes from the DNA. The CDR3 DNA follows: TGTGCTCTTGGGGAATTAGGGCCTCCTACGATTAGCTGGGGGATACAGGGGCCTTCTTACACCGATAAACTCATCTTT. Translating it yields CALGELGPPTISWGIQGPSYTDKLIF. The chain joins TRDV1 to TRDJ1, with 11 bases lining up with TRDD3. Germline matching of the DNA provided the J gene here, since TCRdb leaves it blank. In germline, CDR1 is TSWWSYY, CDR2 QGS. The CDR3 spans 26 residues. V lost 2 bases and J lost 0; bases outside the gene matches: 32.

In its sample, this clone was seen a few times. The TCRdb protein, from a much larger clone, departs from this DNA's translation at residue 9, likely by read error; the protein shown derives from the DNA. The rearrangement links TRDV2 to TRDJ1, with D maybe TRDD3 (6 bases). The J gene was not available in TCRdb and was assigned here by matching the DNA to germline segments. The germline gives CDR1 GEAIGNYY, CDR2 EKD. This CDR3 comprises 13 residues. The ends were cut back, 9 bases at V and 7 bases at J, with 20 bases in the middle. CDR3 sequence: CALDGLGTGKLIF. CDR3 bases: TGTGCCCTTGATGGTCTGGGGACAGGTAAACTCATCTTT.

This clone was picked up many times. A read error is the likely source, as a far larger clone sits one nucleotide away. The limits of the CDR3 on the DNA are not certain, so only TCRdb's listed CDR3 is given. The chain uses TRDV1 and TRDJ1; TRDD3, as called in the table, went unchecked against the DNA. The V gene's germline CDR1 is TSWWSYY and CDR2 QGS. The CDR3 numbers 19 amino acids, ends counted. The CDR3 protein is CALSLRPSYWGIGTDKLIF.

As regards this clone: The mismatch at residue 13 between this DNA's translation and the TCRdb protein of a much larger clone likely reflects a read error; the protein shown is translated from the DNA. The V gene is TRDV2; the J gene was not called; TRDD3 is taken as the D call from the table, unchecked against the DNA. Germline-derived CDR1 and CDR2 are GEAIGNYY and EKD. The CDR3 is 15 residues long. CDR3 region: CACDSYSGSHDKPIF. CDR3 bases: TGTGCCTGTGACTCTTATTCGGGGTCGCACGATAAACCCATCTTT.

In its sample, this clone was seen a few times. The TCRdb protein, from a much larger clone, departs from this DNA's translation at residue 5, likely by read error; the protein shown derives from the DNA. V and J are TRDV1 and TRDJ1, with TRDD3 matching 8 bases. No J segment appears in TCRdb, so it was assigned here by matching the sequence to germline. Germline V CDR1 and CDR2: TSWWSYY, QGS. The junction had 20 bases not matched to a gene; V was cut back by 5 bases and J by 3 bases. The CDR3 runs 19 residues. CDR3 coding DNA: TGTGCTCTTGGGTCCCCCGGTAGTTACTTGGGGGATGCCGCCGATAAACTCATCTTT. Encoded protein: CALGSPGSYLGDAADKLIF.

This clone was seen a few times. This likely came from a read error, as a far larger clone is one base away. Other DNA sequences from this sample encode an identical CDR3 as well. This chain links TRDV1 with TRDJ1; D possibly corresponds to TRDD2 (9 bases). Germline loops: CDR1 TSWWSYY, CDR2 QGS. The length of the CDR3 is 25 residues. V shed 0 bases and J shed 2 bases, with 40 bases lying between them. The CDR3 region has the DNA TGTGCTCTTGGGGAACTAGACTCCTTCCTACCGACTCGTACTGGGGGTCCCACAGGAACCGATAAACTCATCTTT. Protein sequence: CALGELDSFLPTRTGGPTGTDKLIF.

In this sample, this clone turned up a few times. The protein recorded in TCRdb matches a much larger clone and deviates from this DNA's translation at residue 18, suggesting a read error; the protein here is obtained by translating the DNA. The chain links TRDV1 to TRDJ1; no firm D call. Germline-derived CDR1 and CDR2 are TSWWSYY and QGS. The CDR3 is made up of 19 amino acids. The CDR3 loop reads CALGSQGVATPLSTDKLTF. Written as DNA, the CDR3 is TGTGCTCTTGGGTCCCAGGGAGTGGCTACTCCCCTGTCTACCGATAAACTCACCTTT.

This clone turned up a few times. This DNA's translation and the protein TCRdb lists, from a much larger clone, do not match at residue 9, likely due to a read error; the protein shown is translated from the DNA. V usage is TRDV2 and J usage is TRDJ2; weak D call: TRDD3 (6 bases). The CDR3 sequence is 16 residues long. Trimming took off 0 bases at V and 6 bases at J, with 16 bases between the two ends. Germline V gene data show CDR1 as GEAIGNYY and CDR2 as EKD. The CDR3 sequence: CACDTVSGVYAAQLFF. The CDR3 coding sequence is TGTGCCTGTGACACCGTGTCTGGGGTATACGCAGCACAACTCTTCTTT.